This passage covers 2 T cell receptor beta chains from one sample sequenced in a study of T cell repertoires in cytomegalovirus infection. Each CDR3 protein gets one entry after TCRdb re-called the reads with MiXCR. The repertoire holds roughly 230,000 distinct CDR3 sequences, with 15% to 20% as singletons. Sequencing used CD8+ T cells from PBMCs. These receptors came from a human donor in good health (CMV status not recorded). Some clones in this sample may be carry-over from other donors' samples.

This clonotype appeared many times. This rearrangement joins TRBV7-9 to TRBJ1-4; D gene ambiguous. From germline, CDR1 is SEHNR and CDR2 FQNEAQ (reference sequence). The V end was cut by 5 bases, the J end by 5 bases, with 12 bases between. This CDR3 spans 14 amino acids. CDR3 in amino acids: CASSLTARNEKLFF. The CDR3 DNA sequence: TGTGCCAGCAGCCTGACCGCACGGAATGAAAAACTGTTTTTT.

This clonotype was observed a few times. The chain carries TRBV6-1 and TRBJ2-7; no clear D gene. Germline V gene lookup returns CDR1 MNHNS and CDR2 SASEGT. The length of the CDR3 is 13 residues. The V gene lost 2 bases and the J gene lost 4 bases, with 9 bases spanning the gap. The CDR3 DNA is TGTGCCAGCAGTGAACCACTATCTTACGAGCAGTACTTC. It is translated as CASSEPLSYEQYF.